These 13 T cell receptor beta chains originate from one sample sequenced in a study of breast tumors, draining lymph nodes, adjacent tissues. Breast cancer patients provided tissue from their axillary draining lymph nodes. TCRdb reanalysed the multiplex PCR reads using MiXCR and keeps one entry per CDR3 protein. The sample records approximately 130,000 distinct CDR3 sequences, approximately 21% being singletons. Sample: axillary lymph node tissue. All receptors derive from a female donor with breast cancer. Some clones in this sample may be carry-over from other donors' samples.

This clonotype was picked up many times. The CDR3 region has the DNA TGTGCCAGCAGGCCCCCGGGTTTCAATGAGCAGTTCTTC. It is translated as CASRPPGFNEQFF. This sequence joins TRBV25-1 and TRBJ2-1; no definite D call. Germline CDR1 reads MGHDK; CDR2 reads SYGVNS. V lost 6 bases and J 6 bases, leaving 12 bases between the germline ends. The CDR3 is made up of 13 amino acids.

This sequence joins TRBV28 and TRBJ2-3; a weak D match, TRBD2 (5 bases). Trimming pared 6 bases from V and 6 bases from J, leaving 31 bases between. This CDR3 has 19 residues. Germline lookup yields CDR1 MDHEN and CDR2 SYDVKM. Written as DNA, the CDR3 is TGTGCCAGCAGACCCGGGGTCACTGTCGCCAGGTACTCGGCGGATACGCAGTATTTT. Translation: CASRPGVTVARYSADTQYF.

The chain employs TRBV27 and TRBJ2-7, with a weak D call TRBD1 (5 bases). This CDR3 has 12 amino acids. Per the germline V gene, CDR1 is MNHEY and CDR2 is SMNVEV (reference sequence). V shed 5 bases and J shed 3 bases, with 8 bases lying between them. CDR3 in amino acids: CASSKTGYEQYF. The DNA of the CDR3 is TGTGCCAGCAGTAAAACAGGCTACGAGCAGTACTTC.

There are many counts of this clonotype. The chain employs TRBV28 and TRBJ2-7; D assignment may be TRBD1 or TRBD2 (5 bases each). The CDR3 length is 15 residues. Trimming cost V 5 bases and J 1 base, with 15 bases left between them. Germline lookup yields CDR1 MDHEN and CDR2 SYDVKM. The CDR3, as DNA: TGTGCCAGCAGTCCCCGGGACGGATTTTCCTACGAGCAGTACTTC. Amino acid sequence: CASSPRDGFSYEQYF.

The chain employs TRBV9 and TRBJ2-3; 13 bases match TRBD2. The V segment lost 1 base and the J segment 2 bases; nucleotides outside the gene matches: 7. The CDR3 consists of 18 residues. Looked up from germline, CDR1 is SGDLS and CDR2 is YYNGEE. DNA for the CDR3: TGTGCCAGCAGCGTATGGCTGACTAGCGGGAGGACCACAGATACGCAGTATTTT. Its protein product is CASSVWLTSGRTTDTQYF. The full variable domain, in which reference TRBV9 and TRBJ2-3 provide the parts outside the CDR3, is DSGVTQTPKHLITATGQRVTLRCSPRSGDLSVYWYQQSLDQGLQFLIQYYNGEERAKGNILERFSAQQFPDLHSELNLSSLELGDSALYFCASSVWLTSGRTTDTQYFGPGTRLTVL.

This clonotype was recorded many times. CDR3 sequence: CSARPLAGADKTQYF. Written as DNA, the CDR3 is TGCAGTGCTAGGCCTCTAGCGGGAGCTGACAAGACCCAGTACTTC. The V call is TRBV20-1, the J call TRBJ2-5; 10 bases map to TRBD2. V trimming: 3 bases; J trimming: 6 bases; junction bases outside the gene matches: 10. The V gene's germline CDR1 is DFQATT and CDR2 SNEGSKA (reference sequence). The CDR3 loop spans 15 amino acids.

In its sample, this clonotype was seen many times. The V gene is TRBV18, the J gene TRBJ1-2; D may be TRBD1 (5 bases). CDR1 and CDR2 from the germline V gene are KGHSH and LQKENI. This CDR3 spans 14 amino acids. V shed 6 bases and J shed 2 bases, with 13 bases lying between them. The chain's CDR3 is CASSNNRDNYGYTF. The CDR3 region has the DNA TGTGCCAGCTCTAACAACCGGGACAACTATGGCTACACCTTC.

As concerns this clonotype: Given a much more abundant clone one base away, this may be a read error. V and J are TRBV6-1 and TRBJ2-7; TRBD1 or TRBD2 may be the D gene (5 bases each). Germline-derived CDR1 and CDR2 are MNHNS and SASEGT. The length of the CDR3 is 14 residues. DNA for the CDR3: TGTGCCAGCAGTACCGGGACGGGAACCTACGAGCGGTACTTC. Protein product: CASSTGTGTYERYF.

The rearrangement joins TRBV5-4 to TRBJ2-2; D remains unclear. Looked up from germline, CDR1 is SGHNT and CDR2 is YYREEE (reference sequence). The CDR3 totals 17 residues. Trimming removed 2 bases at V and 0 bases at J, with 14 bases between. CDR3 protein: CASSFLWQAPNTGELFF. CDR3 bases: TGTGCCAGCAGCTTTCTGTGGCAGGCTCCGAACACCGGGGAGCTGTTTTTT.

This clonotype was detected many times. The rearrangement joins TRBV27 to TRBJ2-7; 9 nucleotides match TRBD2. The J segment lost 2 bases and the V segment lost 5 bases, leaving 7 bases of the junction unmatched. CDR1 and CDR2 from the germline V gene are MNHEY and SMNVEV (reference sequence). This CDR3 has 15 residues. The CDR3 here is CASSLTSGSAYEQYF. Written as DNA, the CDR3 is TGTGCCAGCAGTCTGACTAGCGGCTCCGCCTACGAGCAGTACTTC.

Many counts were recorded for this clonotype. The chain recombines TRBV12-3 or TRBV12-4 with TRBJ2-7; TRBD1 agrees at 7 bases. The CDR3 runs 13 residues. Trimming removed 4 bases from V and 6 bases from J; junction bases left unmatched: 6. The CDR3 sequence: CASSSTGSGEQYF. CDR3 DNA: TGTGCCAGCAGTTCGACAGGGTCGGGCGAGCAGTACTTC.

Notes on this clonotype: This could be a read error, since a much larger clone is one nucleotide away. No conserved phenylalanine or tryptophan is present at the end of the CDR3, so a read error is the likely explanation. This sequence joins TRBV10-3 and TRBJ2-1, with D perhaps assigned TRBD1 or TRBD2 (7 bases each). Germline loops: CDR1 ENHRY, CDR2 SYGVKD. The V gene lost 4 bases and the J gene lost 0 bases, with 31 bases spanning the gap. This CDR3 contains 22 residues. DNA of the CDR3: TGTGCCATCAGTGGAAAGACTAGCCGAATCAGTCAAGGGGGCAGCTCCTACAATGAGCAGTTCCTC. This encodes CAISGKTSRISQGGSSYNEQFL.

This clonotype was counted ten times or more. V is TRBV7-2 and J is TRBJ2-7; 8 bases line up with TRBD2. This CDR3 is 18 amino acids long. Germline loops: CDR1 SGHTA, CDR2 FQGNSA. The J segment lost 2 bases and the V segment lost 3 bases, leaving 15 bases of the junction unmatched. The CDR3 nucleotides are TGTGCCAGCAGCTTGCTGACTAGCGACATAAATCGGGCCTACGAGCAGTACTTC. The encoded protein is CASSLLTSDINRAYEQYF.